These 6 T cell receptor beta chains share one sample of origin, sequenced in a study of beta chain features in type 1 diabetes. The authors reverse transcribed all of the isolated RNA, so sequencing captured expressed TCRB transcripts. Assay used: immunoSEQ multiplex PCR; TCRdb lists only in-frame clones, some missing. The sample records 150,000 to 200,000 clones, approximately 13% being singletons. Specimen: central memory CD4+ T cells from blood. The receptor source for this set is a young woman in good health.

This clone has only a few counts. The chain has TRBV7-8 and TRBJ1-1, with D unresolved. The V gene lost 5 bases and the J gene lost 5 bases, with 6 bases spanning the gap. The CDR3 is 11 amino acids. Looked up from germline, CDR1 is SGHVS and CDR2 is FQNEAQ. CDR3 nucleotide sequence: TGTGCCAGCAGCCCCGTGACTGAAGCTTTCTTT. This encodes CASSPVTEAFF.

V is TRBV7-3 and J is TRBJ2-3; 8 bases agree with TRBD2. The J segment lost 4 bases and the V segment lost 4 bases, leaving 7 bases of the junction unmatched. Germline V gene data show CDR1 as SGHTA and CDR2 as FQGTGA. The CDR3 runs 15 residues. The CDR3 loop reads CASSSRTSLPDTQYF. The CDR3 DNA reads TGTGCCAGCAGCTCCCGGACTAGCCTCCCAGATACGCAGTATTTT.

The sample holds a few counts of this clone. The chain carries TRBV11-2 and TRBJ2-5; D is perhaps TRBD2 (7 bases). Germline CDR1 SGHAT, CDR2 FQNNGV. V was trimmed by 6 bases and J by 5 bases, leaving 19 bases between them. The CDR3 has 15 amino acids. CDR3 protein: CASSPRRGLWETQYF. CDR3 nucleotide sequence: TGTGCCAGCAGTCCGCGGCGGGGGCTCTGGGAGACCCAGTACTTC. Together with reference TRBV11-2 and TRBJ2-5, the CDR3 gives the full variable domain: EAGVAQSPRYKIIEKRQSVAFWCNPISGHATLYWYQQILGQGPKLLIQFQNNGVVDDSQLPKDRFSAERLKGVDSTLKIQPAKLEDSAVYLCASSPRRGLWETQYFGPGTRLLVL.

The table lists this clone with a few counts. Other DNA variants within this sample encode the same CDR3. The chain joins TRBV5-1 to TRBJ2-3, with D perhaps TRBD1 (5 bases). The V end lost 0 bases, the J end lost 4 bases, and 9 bases lay between the germline ends. CDR3 length: 14 amino acids. The germline gives CDR1 SGHRS, CDR2 YFSETQ. The DNA of the CDR3 is TGCGCCAGCAGCTTGGGGCAGGGCGCAGATACGCAGTATTTT. It specifies CASSLGQGADTQYF.

This sequence joins TRBV28 and TRBJ2-7, with 14 bases identical to TRBD2. Germline V lookup: CDR1 MDHEN, CDR2 SYDVKM. The CDR3 runs to 18 residues. V was pared by 5 bases and J by 2 bases, with 11 bases of the junction left unmatched. The CDR3 protein is CASSRNPGLAGAPYEQYF. In DNA form, the CDR3 reads TGTGCCAGCAGTCGAAACCCGGGACTAGCGGGAGCTCCCTACGAGCAGTACTTC.

The chain is built from TRBV15 and TRBJ1-3; tentative D call: TRBD1 (5 bases). CDR3 length equals 17 residues. Between the trimmed V and J ends, which lost 0 bases and 0 bases, there was a span of 12 bases. Germline CDR1 LNHNV, CDR2 YYDKDF (reference sequence). This CDR3 reads CATSRDGGALSGNTIYF. For the CDR3, the DNA is TGTGCCACCAGCAGAGATGGAGGGGCCCTCTCTGGAAACACCATATATTTT.